This record covers a single T cell receptor (beta chain). The antigen remains unidentified. The source material, RNA transcripts, was used to amplify TCR beta CDR3 regions. Using the HTBI primer set, a first-round RT-PCR was run on the TCR CDR3. Each CDR3 protein is one row after TCRdb ran MiXCR on the multiplex PCR reads. The repertoire holds 600,000 or so distinct CDR3 sequences, with about 17% as singletons. The sample belongs to a study of T cells in Graves' hyperthyroidism and ophthalmopathy. Absent ophthalmopathy progression within 18 months defined stable Graves' hyperthyroidism. Diagnosis rested on symptoms, serum thyroxine and TRAb, thyroid ultrasound, and orbital computed tomography. The V gene lost 8 bases and the J gene lost 5 bases, with 18 bases spanning the gap. Germline CDR1 and CDR2: ENHRY and SYGVKD. The CDR3 loop spans 15 amino acids. Findings and caveats of the study: Prediction of ophthalmopathy progression came a median approximately 7 months pre-onset. Blood also contained most expanded thyroid clonotypes above 0.001.

The chain has TRBV10-3 and TRBJ2-2; D ambiguous. The receptor was isolated from a woman in her 30s with Graves' hyperthyroidism. Sequencing used blood. The CDR3 DNA is TGTGCCATCCGGTCGGCGAAAACCGATACCGGGGAGCTGTTTTTT. Protein product: CAIRSAKTDTGELFF.